The 30 T cell receptor beta chains below all came from one sample that was sequenced in a study of CD8 T cells in ankylosing spondylitis. TCRdb re-derived calls from the 5' RACE reads in MiXCR, one entry per CDR3 protein. The table lists 350,000 or so distinct CDR3 sequences, more than 9% of them singletons. Input material: blood, either unsorted or a sorted T cell fraction (not recorded which). The receptor set was obtained from a female donor with ankylosing spondylitis or in good health (not recorded which).

This clonotype was counted a few times. The chain couples TRBV6-2 or TRBV6-3 to TRBJ2-2; 9 nucleotides align to TRBD2. Germline V gene data show CDR1 as MNHEY and CDR2 as SVGEGT. This CDR3 spans 15 amino acids. V shed 8 bases and J 6 bases; nucleotides not matched to a gene: 10. The CDR3 coding sequence is TGTGCCAGCCGGCTTAGCGGGAGAGGGGCCGGGGAGCTGTTTTTT. Amino acid sequence: CASRLSGRGAGELFF.

This clonotype was seen many times. The chain is built from TRBV6-2 or TRBV6-3 and TRBJ2-1, with 8 bases that match TRBD1. This CDR3 contains 13 residues. V lost 10 bases and J lost 2; bases outside the gene matches: 4. Germline V gene lookup returns CDR1 MNHEY and CDR2 SVGEGT. CDR3 in amino acids: CATADRAYNEQFF. CDR3 nucleotide sequence: TGTGCCACCGCGGACAGGGCCTACAATGAGCAGTTCTTC.

This clonotype was found a few times. The J gene is TRBJ2-7, the V gene TRBV10-3; 7 bases agree with TRBD1. Germline loops: CDR1 ENHRY, CDR2 SYGVKD. The CDR3 sequence is 14 residues long. After removal of 10 bases from V and 4 bases from J, the junction contained 13 bases not matched to a gene. Written as DNA, the CDR3 is TGTGCCACGACTCCGACCGGGACAGCATACGAGCAGTACTTC. It specifies CATTPTGTAYEQYF.

There are many counts of this clonotype. CDR3 bases: TGTGCCAGCCTTCAGACTGGGGCCAACGTCCTGACTTTC. Protein product: CASLQTGANVLTF. The J gene is TRBJ2-6, the V gene TRBV5-6; D is uncertain. The CDR3 loop spans 13 amino acids. The V gene lost 7 bases and the J gene lost 2 bases, with 7 bases spanning the gap. Germline CDR1 SGHDT, CDR2 YYEEEE. Full variable domain (remainder filled in from reference TRBV5-6 and TRBJ2-6): DAGVTQSPTHLIKTRGQQVTLRCSPKSGHDTVSWYQQALGQGPQFIFQYYEEEERQRGNFPDRFSGHQFPNYSSELNVNALLLGDSALYLCASLQTGANVLTFGAGSRLTVL.

This clonotype has ten or more counts. This chain links TRBV5-1 with TRBJ1-5; D is uncertain. Germline loops: CDR1 SGHRS, CDR2 YFSETQ. Trimming removed 0 bases from V and 3 bases from J, with 4 bases in between. This CDR3 has 13 amino acids. CDR3 DNA sequence: TGCGCCAGCAGCTTGGTCCCCAATCAGCCCCAGCATTTT. Encoded protein: CASSLVPNQPQHF.

This clonotype has only a few counts. The genes are TRBV18 and TRBJ1-3; D gene ambiguous. V lost 1 base and J lost 0, with 13 bases in between. The CDR3 is 17 residues long. From germline, CDR1 is KGHSH and CDR2 LQKENI. The CDR3: CASSPQRQLLSGNTIYF. The CDR3 DNA sequence: TGTGCCAGCTCACCACAACGGCAGCTCCTCTCTGGAAACACCATATATTTT.

Of note for this clonotype: This may be a read error: a much more frequent sequence differs by one nucleotide. The chain links TRBV5-1 to TRBJ2-4; D tentatively fits TRBD1 or TRBD2 (6 bases each). CDR3 size: 17 residues. Germline CDR1 SGHRS, CDR2 YFSETQ. This CDR3 reads CASSHPKAPGAKNIQHF. Here the CDR3 DNA reads TGCGCCAGCAGTCATCCGAAGGCCCCGGGGGCCAAAAACATTCAGCACTTC.

The V and J genes are TRBV5-1 and TRBJ2-3; 7 bases are a match to TRBD2. The length of the CDR3 is 14 residues. Germline V lookup: CDR1 SGHRS, CDR2 YFSETQ. Germline trimming cut 5 bases from V and 0 bases from J; bases unmatched to any gene: 3. CDR3 DNA sequence: TGCGCCAGCAGAAATAGCGGGAGCACAGATACGCAGTATTTT. As protein: CASRNSGSTDTQYF.

This clonotype was recorded at least ten times. The chain has TRBV6-5 and TRBJ1-2, with 7 bases identical to TRBD1. J gave up 7 bases and V 4 bases, and 6 bases lay outside the gene matches. The CDR3 length is 13 residues. Germline CDR1 MNHEY, CDR2 SVGAGI. CDR3 sequence reads: CASSFTGVRGYTF. CDR3 nucleotide sequence: TGTGCCAGCAGTTTTACAGGGGTTCGTGGCTACACCTTC.

This clonotype was observed at least ten times. The chain has TRBV20-1 and TRBJ1-1; 12 nucleotides align to TRBD1. This CDR3 has 19 amino acids. The germline gives CDR1 DFQATT, CDR2 SNEGSKA (reference sequence). The junction had 15 bases not matched to a gene; V was cut back by 0 bases and J by 4 bases. This chain's CDR3 is CSARDPLGGTGGAGTEAFF. In nucleotides, the CDR3 is TGCAGTGCTAGAGATCCGCTGGGAGGGACAGGGGGCGCGGGCACTGAAGCTTTCTTT.

This clonotype was detected ten times or more. CDR3 sequence reads: CSAFGTSYEQYF. The CDR3 nucleotides read TGCAGTGCATTCGGGACCTCCTACGAGCAGTACTTC. V usage is TRBV20-1 and J usage is TRBJ2-7, with D perhaps given as TRBD1 or TRBD2 (5 bases each). CDR3 size: 12 residues. Trimming cost V 6 bases and J 0 bases, with 9 bases left between them. Germline CDR1 is DFQATT and CDR2 is SNEGSKA (reference sequence).

This clonotype was detected ten times or more. CDR3 region: CSATNTAAYEQYF. The CDR3 DNA is TGCAGTGCAACGAACACGGCAGCGTACGAGCAGTACTTC. The chain has TRBV20-1 and TRBJ2-7; unclear D gene. In germline, CDR1 is DFQATT, CDR2 SNEGSKA (reference sequence). CDR3 length: 13 amino acids. Trimming removed 6 bases from V and 4 bases from J, with 16 bases in between.

This clonotype was seen at least ten times. The chain joins TRBV20-1 to TRBJ1-2, with a tentative D call TRBD1 (5 bases). Trimming took 1 base from V and 8 from J, leaving 14 bases between them. Germline assignment: CDR1 DFQATT and CDR2 SNEGSKA (reference sequence). This CDR3 spans 13 amino acids. Written as DNA, the CDR3 is TGCAGTGCTAGAGGGGGGAGGTTCGGCGGCTACACCTTC. This translates into CSARGGRFGGYTF.

This clonotype was counted at least ten times. V gene TRBV29-1 combines with J gene TRBJ2-7; 9 positions match TRBD2. In germline, CDR1 is SQVTM, CDR2 ANQGSEA. Trimming at V came to 2 bases and at J to 3 bases, leaving 14 bases not matched to a gene. This CDR3 is built from 17 residues. This CDR3 is CSVEIRGPSGVGYEQYF. The CDR3 DNA reads TGCAGCGTTGAAATTAGGGGCCCTAGCGGGGTGGGCTACGAGCAGTACTTC.

V gene TRBV2 combines with J gene TRBJ2-1, with unresolved D. Trimming took 6 bases from V and 1 from J, leaving 10 bases between them. CDR3 size: 14 residues. Germline-derived CDR1 and CDR2 are SNHLY and FYNNEI. The CDR3 DNA follows: TGTGCCAGCAGAAGATGGATTTCCTACAATGAGCAGTTCTTC. It specifies CASRRWISYNEQFF. The complete variable domain, with remaining parts taken from reference TRBV2 and TRBJ2-1, reads EPEVTQTPSHQVTQMGQEVILRCVPISNHLYFYWYRQILGQKVEFLVSFYNNEISEKSEIFDDQFSVERPDGSNFTLKIRSTKLEDSAMYFCASRRWISYNEQFFGPGTRLTVL.

This clonotype was seen more than once but under ten times. The V call is TRBV5-6, the J call TRBJ2-5; TRBD1 aligns across 7 bases. The CDR3 contains 16 residues. The ends lost 0 bases at V and 2 bases at J; junction bases unmatched: 7. The germline gives CDR1 SGHDT, CDR2 YYEEEE. The CDR3 reads CASSLALMTGQETQYF. The CDR3 region has the DNA TGTGCCAGCAGCTTGGCCCTCATGACAGGGCAAGAGACCCAGTACTTC.

This clonotype was detected a few times. The V call is TRBV4-3, the J call TRBJ2-2, with unresolved D. CDR3 length equals 14 residues. V was trimmed by 0 bases and J by 1 base, leaving 3 bases between them. Germline V gene data show CDR1 as LGHNA and CDR2 as YSLEER. CDR3 amino acids: CASSQDWNTGELFF. The DNA of the CDR3 is TGCGCCAGCAGCCAAGATTGGAACACCGGGGAGCTGTTTTTT.

This clonotype came up many times. CDR3 DNA: TGTGCCAGCAGCCAACCGGGACAGTATGGCTACACCTTC. It codes for CASSQPGQYGYTF. This rearrangement joins TRBV3-1 to TRBJ1-2; 7 nucleotides align to TRBD1. This CDR3 region has 13 residues. The trim removed 2 bases at V and 5 bases at J, leaving 2 bases unmatched. Germline-derived CDR1 and CDR2 are LGHDT and YNNKEL (reference sequence).

The rearrangement uses TRBV20-1 and TRBJ2-7; TRBD2 matches at 8 bases. The germline gives CDR1 DFQATT, CDR2 SNEGSKA (reference sequence). The CDR3 has 12 residues. Trimming at V came to 3 bases and at J to 3 bases, leaving 1 base not matched to a gene. The DNA of the CDR3 is TGCAGTGCTAGCCGGGGGGGCTACGAGCAGTACTTC. Amino acid sequence: CSASRGGYEQYF.

This clonotype occurred many times. The chain has TRBV7-2 and TRBJ1-1, with D possibly being TRBD1 (6 bases). CDR1 is SGHTA and CDR2 is FQGNSA in the germline V gene. This CDR3 spans 14 amino acids. Trimming took off 6 bases at V and 6 bases at J, with 17 bases between the two ends. The DNA for the CDR3 is TGTGCCAGCAGGGCGGGGGGGCGCCTTGCTGAAGCTTTCTTT. This translates into CASRAGGRLAEAFF.

This clonotype was recorded many times. This chain connects TRBV10-3 to TRBJ2-3, with D possibly TRBD1 on 6 matching bases. The V gene lost 4 bases and the J gene lost 4 bases, with 12 bases spanning the gap. CDR3 length equals 14 residues. Per the germline V gene, CDR1 is ENHRY and CDR2 is SYGVKD. CDR3 bases: TGTGCCATCAGTGGAGGCCAGGGGTCAGATACGCAGTATTTT. It yields the protein CAISGGQGSDTQYF.

This clonotype appeared many times. The chain couples TRBV12-3 or TRBV12-4 to TRBJ2-5; TRBD2 agrees at 8 bases. CDR3 length: 15 residues. V shed 3 bases, J shed 4 bases, and the junction held 7 bases outside the gene matches. The CDR3 nucleotides read TGTGCCAGCAGTTTGGGGACTAGTCCAAGAGAGACCCAGTACTTC. It is translated as CASSLGTSPRETQYF.

V gene TRBV3-1 combines with J gene TRBJ1-6; 7 bases map to TRBD1. The CDR3 runs to 17 residues. CDR1 LGHDT and CDR2 YNNKEL come from the germline V gene (reference sequence). The trim removed 3 bases at V and 7 bases at J, leaving 12 bases unmatched. The CDR3 DNA reads as TGTGCCAGCAGCCAGAGGACAGGCGGAACGCGGAATTCACCCCTCCACTTT. Its translation is CASSQRTGGTRNSPLHF.

V usage is TRBV4-3 and J usage is TRBJ2-7, with 9 nucleotides matching TRBD1. Germline V lookup: CDR1 LGHNA, CDR2 YSLEER. The CDR3 runs 19 residues. With V trimmed by 1 base and J by 3 bases, 16 bases remained unmatched. The DNA of the CDR3 is TGCGCCAGCAGCCAAGGATACCAGCTGATACAGGGGGCCCACTACGAGCAGTACTTC. Translated: CASSQGYQLIQGAHYEQYF.

The chain uses TRBV20-1 and TRBJ1-4; D is perhaps TRBD1 (5 bases). The germline gives CDR1 DFQATT, CDR2 SNEGSKA (reference sequence). Trimming pared 1 base from V and 3 bases from J, leaving 15 bases between. There are 16 residues in the CDR3. For the CDR3, the DNA is TGCAGTGCTAGAGGTGGAGGGGCGGCCGCTAATGAAAAACTGTTTTTT. Translation: CSARGGGAAANEKLFF.

This clonotype was observed at least ten times. This chain joins TRBV5-1 and TRBJ2-3; 8 nucleotides align to TRBD2. The CDR3 contains 15 residues. Germline loops: CDR1 SGHRS, CDR2 YFSETQ. V dropped 6 bases and J dropped 1; count of bases not matched to a gene: 7. The chain's CDR3 is CASTISGDRTDTQYF. DNA of the CDR3: TGCGCCAGCACTATTAGCGGGGACCGCACAGATACGCAGTATTTT.

The chain links TRBV6-1 to TRBJ1-5; D is possibly TRBD1 (5 bases). CDR1 MNHNS and CDR2 SASEGT come from the germline V gene. V was clipped by 5 bases and J by 7 bases, with 18 bases between them. CDR3 length: 15 residues. This CDR3 reads CASSRHGPRDQPQHF. The CDR3 bases are TGTGCCAGCAGTCGACATGGACCCAGGGACCAGCCCCAGCATTTT.

This clonotype was detected ten times or more. The chain carries TRBV29-1 and TRBJ2-5; 10 bases are a match to TRBD2. Germline V gene data show CDR1 as SQVTM and CDR2 as ANQGSEA. V gave up 6 bases and J gave up 2 bases; unmatched junction bases: 12. The CDR3 has 16 amino acids. CDR3 DNA sequence: TGCAGCGTCCAAAACCCGACTAGCGGGTGGCAAGAGACCCAGTACTTC. Translated: CSVQNPTSGWQETQYF.

The gene calls are TRBV5-6 and TRBJ1-1; 8 positions match TRBD1. Germline lookup yields CDR1 SGHDT and CDR2 YYEEEE. The ends lost 4 bases at V and 0 bases at J; junction bases unmatched: 5. The CDR3 totals 15 residues. Written as DNA, the CDR3 is TGTGCCAGCAGCGACACAGGGGGTGTGAACACTGAAGCTTTCTTT. Residues: CASSDTGGVNTEAFF.

The gene calls are TRBV5-1 and TRBJ1-1; 8 nucleotides agree with TRBD1. Germline CDR1 SGHRS, CDR2 YFSETQ. The CDR3 length is 16 residues. With V trimmed by 1 base and J by 3 bases, 8 bases remained unmatched. This CDR3 is CASSLSTGGLYTEAFF. Here the CDR3 DNA reads TGCGCCAGCAGCTTGAGTACAGGGGGACTCTACACTGAAGCTTTCTTT.